A selection of T cell receptor beta chains follows, all from one sample in a study of CD8 T cells in Susac syndrome. TCRdb re-called the immunoSEQ multiplex PCR reads with MiXCR, one entry per CDR3 protein. The sample includes about 90,000 distinct CDR3 sequences, approximately 92% of them seen just once. Sequencing was done on a sample of CD8+ T cells from PBMCs. The origin of the receptors is a human donor in good health. Each CDR3 is given with its conserved first and last residue. D genes are given only for firm matches. Not all rows give a size; the values are once, few, many and, for expanded clones, a class.

abundance: NA
v_gene: TRBV3-1
len: 15
j_gene: TRBJ2-7
d_gene: NA
CDR3aa: CASSQGSSGSYEQYF
CDR3nt: TGTGCCAGCAGCCAAGGGAGCTCGGGCTCCTACGAGCAGTACTTC

abundance: NA
v_gene: TRBV6-6
len: 12
j_gene: TRBJ2-2
d_gene: NA
CDR3aa: CASTSGTGELFF
CDR3nt: TGTGCCAGCACCTCTGGGACCGGGGAGCTGTTTTTT

abundance: NA
v_gene: TRBV19
len: 13
j_gene: TRBJ1-1
d_gene: NA
CDR3aa: CASSISSVEEAFF
CDR3nt: TGTGCCAGTAGTATCTCCTCCGTTGAGGAAGCTTTCTTT

abundance: NA
v_gene: TRBV6-5
len: 16
j_gene: TRBJ2-1
d_gene: TRBD2
CDR3aa: CASSYPTSGGYNEQFF
CDR3nt: TGTGCCAGCAGTTACCCAACTAGCGGGGGGTACAATGAGCAGTTCTTC

abundance: NA
v_gene: TRBV2
len: 18
j_gene: TRBJ2-5
d_gene: TRBD2
CDR3aa: CASRTGTSGGAFRETQYF
CDR3nt: TGTGCCAGCAGAACCGGGACTAGCGGGGGGGCCTTTAGAGAGACCCAGTACTTC

abundance: few
v_gene: TRBV4-1
len: 16
j_gene: TRBJ2-7
d_gene: NA
CDR3aa: CASSQEGVASSYEQYF
CDR3nt: TGCGCCAGCAGCCAAGAGGGGGTAGCGTCATCCTACGAGCAGTACTTC

abundance: NA
v_gene: TRBV9
len: 14
j_gene: TRBJ2-3
d_gene: NA
CDR3aa: CASSDRTDTDTQYF
CDR3nt: TGTGCCAGCAGCGATAGAACAGACACAGATACGCAGTATTTT

abundance: NA
v_gene: TRBV2
len: 16
j_gene: TRBJ2-7
d_gene: TRBD1
CDR3aa: CASRGNRQGGDYEQYF
CDR3nt: TGTGCCAGCAGGGGTAATCGACAGGGTGGGGACTACGAGCAGTACTTC

abundance: NA
v_gene: TRBV7-8
len: 14
j_gene: TRBJ2-3
d_gene: TRBD2
CDR3aa: CASSTGLAPDTQYF
CDR3nt: TGTGCCAGCAGCACAGGACTAGCCCCGGATACGCAGTATTTT

abundance: NA
v_gene: TRBV24-1
len: 19
j_gene: TRBJ2-2
d_gene: TRBD1
CDR3aa: CATSDNPLWTGADTGELFF
CDR3nt: TGTGCCACCAGTGACAATCCCTTATGGACAGGGGCGGACACCGGGGAGCTGTTTTTT

abundance: once
v_gene: TRBV9
len: 14
j_gene: TRBJ1-2
d_gene: NA
CDR3aa: CASSVSRGPYGYTF
CDR3nt: TGTGCCAGCAGCGTTAGTCGGGGCCCCTATGGCTACACCTTC

abundance: NA
v_gene: TRBV5-6
len: 16
j_gene: TRBJ1-3
d_gene: NA
CDR3aa: CASSLGSGVSGNTIYF
CDR3nt: TGTGCCAGCAGCTTGGGGAGTGGGGTCTCTGGAAACACCATATATTTT

abundance: NA
v_gene: TRBV6-2/TRBV6-3
len: 15
j_gene: TRBJ1-5
d_gene: NA
CDR3aa: CASSQTRYSNQPQHF
CDR3nt: TGTGCCAGCAGCCAGACACGTTATAGCAATCAGCCCCAGCATTTT

abundance: NA
v_gene: TRBV6-5
len: 13
j_gene: TRBJ1-1
d_gene: NA
CDR3aa: CASSPSIAFPAFF
CDR3nt: TGTGCCAGCAGTCCTAGTATTGCCTTCCCGGCCTTCTTT

abundance: NA
v_gene: TRBV13
len: 15
j_gene: TRBJ2-2
d_gene: TRBD1
CDR3aa: CASSLEGQGSGELFF
CDR3nt: TGTGCCAGCAGCTTAGAGGGACAGGGTTCCGGGGAGCTGTTTTTT

abundance: few
v_gene: TRBV5-6
len: 13
j_gene: TRBJ1-2
d_gene: TRBD1
CDR3aa: CASRRTGDYGYTF
CDR3nt: TGTGCCAGCAGGAGGACAGGGGACTATGGCTACACCTTC

abundance: NA
v_gene: TRBV29-1
len: 18
j_gene: TRBJ2-6
d_gene: NA
CDR3aa: CSVLKTGDDASGANVLTF
CDR3nt: TGCAGCGTGCTTAAGACAGGAGATGATGCCTCTGGGGCCAACGTCCTGACTTTC

abundance: NA
v_gene: TRBV18
len: 18
j_gene: TRBJ2-3
d_gene: TRBD1
CDR3aa: CASSPDRDRGRTTDTQYF
CDR3nt: TGTGCCAGCTCACCGGATAGGGACAGGGGGCGCACCACAGATACGCAGTATTTT

abundance: NA
v_gene: TRBV2
len: 15
j_gene: TRBJ2-1
d_gene: TRBD2
CDR3aa: CAGEGGGASGNEQFF
CDR3nt: TGTGCCGGAGAGGGCGGGGGGGCCTCGGGCAATGAGCAGTTCTTC

abundance: NA
v_gene: TRBV7-6
len: 14
j_gene: TRBJ2-5
d_gene: TRBD2
CDR3aa: CASSRLAVGETQYF
CDR3nt: TGTGCCAGCAGTCGACTAGCGGTGGGGGAGACCCAGTACTTC

abundance: NA
v_gene: TRBV6-5
len: 13
j_gene: TRBJ1-5
d_gene: NA
CDR3aa: CASSYGPYQPQHF
CDR3nt: TGTGCCAGCAGTTATGGTCCATATCAGCCCCAGCATTTT

abundance: NA
v_gene: TRBV13
len: 12
j_gene: TRBJ2-2
d_gene: NA
CDR3aa: CASREDTGELFF
CDR3nt: TGTGCCAGCCGGGAAGACACCGGGGAGCTGTTTTTT

abundance: NA
v_gene: TRBV11-2
len: 15
j_gene: TRBJ2-2
d_gene: TRBD1
CDR3aa: CASSLGTGNTGELFF
CDR3nt: TGTGCCAGCAGCTTAGGGACAGGGAACACCGGGGAGCTGTTTTTT

abundance: NA
v_gene: TRBV4-1
len: 14
j_gene: TRBJ2-7
d_gene: TRBD2
CDR3aa: CASSQDSGSYEQHF
CDR3nt: TGCGCCAGCAGCCAGGATAGCGGGAGTTACGAGCAGCACTTC

abundance: NA
v_gene: TRBV20-1
len: 14
j_gene: TRBJ2-7
d_gene: NA
CDR3aa: CSAIDRQSSYEQYF
CDR3nt: TGCAGTGCTATCGACAGACAGAGCTCCTACGAGCAGTACTTC

abundance: NA
v_gene: TRBV16
len: 11
j_gene: TRBJ1-4
d_gene: NA
CDR3aa: CASTSGEKLFF
CDR3nt: TGTGCCAGCACCTCAGGTGAAAAACTGTTTTTT

abundance: NA
v_gene: TRBV2
len: 11
j_gene: TRBJ2-1
d_gene: NA
CDR3aa: CASLQYNEQFF
CDR3nt: TGTGCCAGCTTACAATACAATGAGCAGTTCTTC

abundance: NA
v_gene: TRBV9
len: 15
j_gene: TRBJ2-5
d_gene: NA
CDR3aa: CASSSLGGHQETQYF
CDR3nt: TGTGCCAGCAGCTCCCTCGGGGGCCACCAAGAGACCCAGTACTTC

abundance: NA
v_gene: TRBV29-1
len: 16
j_gene: TRBJ1-1
d_gene: NA
CDR3aa: CSFAHIGGDLNTEAFF
CDR3nt: TGCAGCTTTGCCCATATTGGGGGTGACTTGAACACTGAAGCTTTCTTT

abundance: NA
v_gene: TRBV27
len: 15
j_gene: TRBJ2-3
d_gene: TRBD2
CDR3aa: CASSLLAGGTDTQYF
CDR3nt: TGTGCCAGCAGCCTACTAGCGGGGGGCACAGATACGCAGTATTTT

abundance: NA
v_gene: TRBV15
len: 13
j_gene: TRBJ2-7
d_gene: NA
CDR3aa: CATSKRSTDEQYF
CDR3nt: TGTGCCACCAGCAAGAGATCCACCGACGAGCAGTACTTC

abundance: NA
v_gene: TRBV6-6
len: 12
j_gene: TRBJ1-2
d_gene: NA
CDR3aa: CASTNTNYGYTF
CDR3nt: TGTGCCAGCACCAACACTAACTATGGCTACACCTTC

abundance: NA
v_gene: TRBV9
len: 15
j_gene: TRBJ1-1
d_gene: NA
CDR3aa: CASTEGWRMNTEAFF
CDR3nt: TGTGCCAGCACCGAGGGTTGGCGGATGAACACTGAAGCTTTCTTT

abundance: NA
v_gene: TRBV30
len: 14
j_gene: TRBJ2-1
d_gene: NA
CDR3aa: CAWSWGAGYNEQFF
CDR3nt: TGTGCCTGGAGCTGGGGGGCAGGCTACAATGAGCAGTTCTTC

abundance: NA
v_gene: TRBV20-1
len: 14
j_gene: TRBJ2-3
d_gene: TRBD2
CDR3aa: CSAEAGGTTDTQYF
CDR3nt: TGCAGTGCCGAAGCGGGGGGTACCACAGATACGCAGTATTTT

abundance: NA
v_gene: TRBV4-2
len: 15
j_gene: TRBJ2-2
d_gene: NA
CDR3aa: CASSQEGSHTGELFF
CDR3nt: TGTGCCAGCAGCCAAGAGGGTAGCCACACCGGGGAGCTGTTTTTT

abundance: NA
v_gene: TRBV12-3/TRBV12-4
len: 13
j_gene: TRBJ1-1
d_gene: NA
CDR3aa: CASSYGSSTEAFF
CDR3nt: TGTGCCAGCAGTTACGGTTCGAGCACTGAAGCTTTCTTT

abundance: NA
v_gene: TRBV6-5
len: 14
j_gene: TRBJ1-3
d_gene: NA
CDR3aa: CASSYSASGNTIYF
CDR3nt: TGTGCCAGCAGTTACTCGGCTTCTGGAAACACCATATATTTT

abundance: NA
v_gene: TRBV13
len: 14
j_gene: TRBJ2-1
d_gene: NA
CDR3aa: CASSPKSSGNEQFF
CDR3nt: TGTGCCAGCAGCCCCAAGTCCTCGGGGAATGAGCAGTTCTTC

abundance: NA
v_gene: TRBV2
len: 13
j_gene: TRBJ1-1
d_gene: NA
CDR3aa: CASNSLSNTEAFF
CDR3nt: TGTGCCAGCAATTCGTTATCGAACACTGAAGCTTTCTTT

abundance: NA
v_gene: TRBV20-1
len: 13
j_gene: TRBJ1-2
d_gene: NA
CDR3aa: CSAVRPWDYGYTF
CDR3nt: TGCAGTGCCGTACGACCATGGGACTATGGCTACACCTTC

abundance: NA
v_gene: TRBV2
len: 16
j_gene: TRBJ2-6
d_gene: TRBD1
CDR3aa: CASSLTGGPGANVLTF
CDR3nt: TGTGCCAGCAGTCTCACAGGGGGCCCTGGGGCCAACGTCCTGACTTTC

abundance: NA
v_gene: TRBV2
len: 14
j_gene: TRBJ1-2
d_gene: TRBD1
CDR3aa: CATPGAGGLFGYTF
CDR3nt: TGTGCCACCCCGGGGGCAGGGGGATTGTTTGGCTACACCTTC

abundance: NA
v_gene: TRBV30
len: 15
j_gene: TRBJ2-1
d_gene: TRBD1
CDR3aa: CAWSAGRQGGNEQFF
CDR3nt: TGTGCCTGGAGCGCAGGGAGACAGGGGGGAAATGAGCAGTTCTTC

abundance: NA
v_gene: TRBV5-1
len: 13
j_gene: TRBJ2-7
d_gene: NA
CDR3aa: CASSLTISYEQYF
CDR3nt: TGCGCCAGCAGCCTCACCATCTCCTACGAGCAGTACTTC

abundance: NA
v_gene: TRBV29-1
len: 14
j_gene: TRBJ2-3
d_gene: NA
CDR3aa: CSVGGQPSTDTQYF
CDR3nt: TGCAGCGTTGGAGGACAGCCTAGCACAGATACGCAGTATTTT